A selection of T cell receptor beta chains follows, all from one sample in a study of beta chain features in type 1 diabetes. The assay was immunoSEQ multiplex PCR, and TCRdb's table has in-frame clones only and misses some. The table includes hundreds of thousands of clones, approximately 30% detected once. Sequenced input: naive CD4+ T cells from blood. The receptor set was obtained from a man aged 18 to 30 in good health. CDR3s include the opening cysteine and the closing phenylalanine or tryptophan. A D gene is named only where the DNA matches it firmly. Some rows mark clone size as missing; the rest say once, few, many or name a class of expanded clone.

abundance | j_gene | d_gene | v_gene | CDR3aa | CDR3nt
- | TRBJ2-7 | TRBD2 | TRBV2 | CASPGSGRSSYEQYF | TGTGCCAGCCCAGGTAGCGGGCGGAGCTCCTACGAGCAGTACTTC
- | TRBJ2-1 | - | TRBV7-9 | CASSLAGKQFF | TGTGCCAGCAGCTTAGCCGGGAAGCAGTTCTTC
- | TRBJ2-2 | - | TRBV9 | CASSEARALNTGELFF | TGTGCCAGCAGCGAAGCTAGGGCCCTTAACACCGGGGAGCTGTTTTTT
few | TRBJ1-2 | TRBD1 | TRBV28 | CASSLGTGGYTF | TGTGCCAGCAGTTTGGGGACAGGCGGCTACACCTTC
- | TRBJ1-5 | - | TRBV29-1 | CSVVLGAGQPQHF | TGCAGCGTTGTATTGGGGGCTGGTCAGCCCCAGCATTTT
few | TRBJ2-3 | TRBD2 | TRBV29-1 | CSVEPRTSGKDTQYF | TGCAGCGTTGAACCCCGGACTAGCGGCAAAGATACGCAGTATTTT
- | TRBJ2-1 | TRBD2 | TRBV7-6 | CASSFGGSSYNEQFF | TGTGCCAGCAGCTTCGGCGGGAGCTCCTACAATGAGCAGTTCTTC
- | TRBJ2-3 | TRBD2 | TRBV7-9 | CASSRTSGSTDTQYF | TGTGCCAGCAGCCGTACTAGCGGGAGCACAGATACGCAGTATTTT
few | TRBJ2-1 | TRBD2 | TRBV11-1 | CASSYSGRANNEQFF | TGTGCCAGCAGCTATAGCGGGAGGGCGAACAATGAGCAGTTCTTC
- | TRBJ1-5 | - | TRBV2 | CASNRGNQPQHF | TGTGCCAGTAATCGGGGGAATCAGCCCCAGCATTTT
- | TRBJ2-7 | TRBD2 | TRBV27 | CASSLTGTGLALYEQYF | TGTGCCAGCAGTCTAACGGGAACTGGACTAGCGCTCTACGAGCAGTACTTC
few | TRBJ2-1 | TRBD2 | TRBV9 | CASSPGLEEVREQFF | TGTGCCAGCAGCCCGGGACTAGAAGAAGTCCGCGAGCAGTTCTTC
- | TRBJ2-4 | - | TRBV2 | CASSEMGDRTKNIQYF | TGTGCCAGCAGTGAAATGGGTGATCGGACCAAAAACATTCAGTACTTC
- | TRBJ2-1 | TRBD2 | TRBV30 | CAWSVRLAGDNEQFF | TGTGCCTGGAGTGTTAGACTAGCGGGAGACAATGAGCAGTTCTTC
few | TRBJ1-2 | TRBD1 | TRBV11-2 | CASSLDRAGGLFNYGYTF | TGTGCCAGCAGCTTAGATCGGGCAGGGGGCCTTTTTAACTATGGCTACACCTTC
once | TRBJ2-3 | - | TRBV5-1 | CASSSQRDTQYF | TGCGCCAGCAGCTCCCAACGAGATACGCAGTATTTT
- | TRBJ2-7 | TRBD1 | TRBV6-5 | CASTPPGTGGEEQYF | TGTGCCAGCACCCCGCCCGGGACAGGGGGCGAAGAGCAGTACTTC
- | TRBJ2-2 | TRBD2 | TRBV4-3 | CASSRASGMAGELFF | TGCGCCAGCAGCCGGGCTAGCGGGATGGCCGGGGAGCTGTTTTTT
- | TRBJ2-7 | - | TRBV5-1 | CASSFTNPYEQYF | TGCGCCAGCAGCTTCACGAACCCCTACGAGCAGTACTTC
- | TRBJ2-5 | TRBD2 | TRBV29-1 | CSVEPSGRETQYF | TGCAGCGTTGAACCTAGCGGGAGGGAGACCCAGTACTTC
- | TRBJ2-5 | - | TRBV5-1 | CASSLAIGGQETQYF | TGCGCCAGCAGCTTGGCGATAGGGGGGCAAGAGACCCAGTACTTC
- | TRBJ2-7 | TRBD1 | TRBV7-9 | CASSSGTGAPYEQYF | TGTGCCAGCAGCTCCGGGACAGGGGCACCCTACGAGCAGTACTTC
- | TRBJ1-2 | TRBD1 | TRBV29-1 | CSASTGEYGYTF | TGCAGCGCCTCCACAGGGGAATATGGCTACACCTTC
- | TRBJ2-5 | - | TRBV5-4 | CASSGGQPSTQYF | TGTGCCAGCAGCGGAGGACAGCCATCGACCCAGTACTTC
few | TRBJ2-5 | - | TRBV6-6 | CASSYGGETQYF | TGTGCCAGCAGTTACGGCGGGGAGACCCAGTACTTC
once | TRBJ2-3 | - | TRBV14 | CASSQDPTASVDTQYF | TGTGCCAGCAGCCAAGATCCCACAGCCTCGGTAGATACGCAGTATTTT
few | TRBJ2-2 | - | TRBV30 | CAWRALANTGELFF | TGTGCCTGGAGGGCACTTGCGAACACCGGGGAGCTGTTTTTT
- | TRBJ1-1 | - | TRBV7-3 | CASSQQRDTEAFF | TGTGCCAGCAGCCAACAGAGGGACACTGAAGCTTTCTTT
- | TRBJ2-1 | TRBD2 | TRBV9 | CASSVLGLAGHNEQFF | TGTGCCAGCAGCGTACTGGGACTAGCGGGTCACAATGAGCAGTTCTTC
- | TRBJ2-7 | TRBD1 | TRBV28 | CASSSGQGYEQYF | TGTGCCAGCAGTTCGGGACAGGGCTACGAGCAGTACTTC
- | TRBJ2-1 | TRBD2 | TRBV6-1 | CASSEALAGDIYKQFF | TGTGCCAGCAGTGAAGCGTTAGCGGGAGATATATACAAGCAGTTCTTC
- | TRBJ2-7 | - | TRBV21-1 | CASSKMGEQYF | TGTGCCAGCAGCAAAATGGGCGAGCAGTACTTC